This paragraph reports one TCR beta chain. What it binds is not known. The CDR3 is 16 residues long. Germline values: CDR1 MNHEY, CDR2 SVGEGT. Deletions cut 6 bases from V and 0 bases from J, with 18 bases between. The sample comes from a study of molecular identifiers for immune sequencing clone quantification. Looking at the study overall: Sequencing covered four of five parts into which replicate RNA from approximately 22,000 or 94,000 naive CD8 cells was split.

The use of previously described methods and listed TCR primers produced the bulk TCR libraries. MiXCR was run by TCRdb on the PCR reads, yielding one entry per CDR3 protein. The sample includes 300,000 to 400,000 distinct CDR3 sequences, under 25% of them seen just once. Sorting was used to obtain naive CD8 T cells (CD8+CD4-CCR7+CD45RA+). Findings and limits, study-wide: Over 98% of effector molecules, but under 1% in naive cells, were held by clones with more than 20 RNA copies.

The clonotype comes from a human donor in good health. Some libraries in this study had Jurkat cell RNA spiked in. The material sequenced was naive CD8+ T cells from blood, with Jurkat cell RNA spiked in. Noted subset: FACS-sorted CD8+CD4-CCR7+CD45RA+ naive T cells. The chain joins TRBV6-2 or TRBV6-3 to TRBJ2-7; perhaps TRBD2 as D (5 bases). CDR3 coding DNA: TGTGCCAGCAGACACCCCGGGGTAGCCTACTCCTACGAGCAGTACTTC. It codes for CASRHPGVAYSYEQYF.